The source of this T cell receptor (beta chain) is a study of shared clonotypes between healthy human individuals. About the research overall: Used for every donor were three CD4 naive, three CD4 memory, two CD8 naive and one CD8 memory plate.

A word on this clone: Its antigen remains unknown.

Those who donated were healthy HIV-negative adults, with no recent acute infections or vaccinations reported. Only in-frame clones appear in the TCRdb table, and some are missing; sequencing was by immunoSEQ multiplex PCR. The table shows roughly 1,500,000 clones, with roughly 98% occurring only once. Looked up from germline, CDR1 is MDHEN and CDR2 is SYDVKM. The CDR3 is made up of 14 amino acids. V was cut by 2 bases and J by 7 bases, with 13 bases left in between. The study's findings and limits: Generation probabilities were higher for clonotypes shared across all four sorted-subset donors than for unshared ones. Depth of sequencing was expected to influence donor clonotype sharing.

The sequence was collected from a man aged 25-45 years in good health. Sequenced: naive CD4+ T cells sorted from blood. Indicated subset: CD45RA+ positively selected. The chain recombines TRBV28 with TRBJ2-3; D possibly corresponds to TRBD2 (6 bases). The CDR3 region is CASSLILGGNTQYF. In DNA, the CDR3 is TGTGCCAGCAGTTTAATATTGGGAGGAAATACGCAGTATTTT.